The 9 T cell receptor beta chains given below trace back to one sample, sequenced in a study of regulatory T cells in long-lasting Graves disease (dated by TCRdb to the early 2020s). The time point label here, explained by the study, means: newly diagnosed GD, antithyroid drugs for less than 3 months. For both TCR sequencing and RNA sequencing, RNA was extracted from PBMCs using TRIzol. The library was obtained by multiplex PCR. Instrument on record: Illumina HiSeq 4000. iRepertoire HTBI primers and Arm-PCR amplification of CDR3 regions were used to construct TCR beta libraries. The public reads were reprocessed in TCRdb via fastp at Q25 and MiXCR, keeping in-frame beta chains. Each CDR3 protein gets just one entry, which takes the most common genes and DNA from the rows behind it. For this sample there are over 500,000 distinct CDR3 sequences; around 17% appear just once. 15% to 20% of the sample comes from the top ten.

The sample was also linked to a second study, of T cells in Graves' hyperthyroidism and ophthalmopathy.

This sample comprised peripheral blood mononuclear cells (PBMCs), obtained at new diagnosis, from a patient treated with antithyroid drugs. The origin of the receptors is a woman under 40 with Graves disease. Donor details come from another sample of the same person, matched by shared clones.

This clonotype has a handful of counts. The chain employs TRBV19 and TRBJ1-2; D may be TRBD1 (5 bases). CDR3 length equals 14 residues. V was clipped by 9 bases and J by 0 bases, with 14 bases between them. The germline gives CDR1 LNHDA, CDR2 SQIVND (reference sequence). CDR3 in DNA: TGTGCCAGCAACCTCCAGGGACCTAACTATGGCTACACCTTC. Translating it yields CASNLQGPNYGYTF. The full variable domain, completed using reference TRBV19 and TRBJ1-2, is DGGITQSPKYLFRKEGQNVTLSCEQNLNHDAMYWYRQDPGQGLRLIYYSQIVNDFQKGDIAEGYSVSREKKESFPLTVTSAQKNPTAFYLCASNLQGPNYGYTFGSGTRLTVV.

This clonotype was picked up many times. Here the CDR3 DNA reads TGTGCCTGGAGTAAGGACAGGTTTTACGAGCAGTACTTC. Amino acid sequence: CAWSKDRFYEQYF. This sequence joins TRBV30 and TRBJ2-7; 7 nucleotides agree with TRBD1. CDR1 is GTSNPN, CDR2 SVGIG, per germline (reference sequence). The CDR3 loop spans 13 amino acids. V lost 2 bases, J lost 4 bases, and 5 bases stayed unmatched.

This clonotype was observed many times. V and J are TRBV7-3 and TRBJ2-2, with D perhaps TRBD1 (5 bases). Trimming shortened V by 1 base and J by 6 bases, and 15 bases separated the two germline ends. Per germline, CDR1 SGHTA and CDR2 FQGTGA. This CDR3 has 16 amino acids. CDR3 nucleotides: TGTGCCAGCAGCTTAAGGGGCGGCGGAACGGCCGGGGAGCTGTTTTTT. It yields the protein CASSLRGGGTAGELFF.

This clonotype was observed many times. This chain joins TRBV12-3 or TRBV12-4 and TRBJ1-5; TRBD1 aligns across 9 bases. The CDR3 consists of 14 residues. J gave up 6 bases and V 6 bases, and 6 bases lay outside the gene matches. CDR3 residues: CASRLQGAVQPQHF. The CDR3 DNA follows: TGTGCCAGCAGACTACAGGGGGCGGTTCAGCCCCAGCATTTT.

This clonotype was seen many times. V usage is TRBV6-1 and J usage is TRBJ1-4; D is undetermined. The V gene lost 6 bases and the J gene lost 8 bases, with 10 bases spanning the gap. The CDR3 totals 12 residues. In germline, CDR1 is MNHNS, CDR2 SASEGT. This CDR3 reads CASSRGKEKLFF. The CDR3 region has the DNA TGTGCCAGCAGCCGGGGAAAGGAAAAACTGTTTTTT.

This clonotype appeared many times. The J gene is TRBJ2-7, the V gene TRBV7-2; D is unresolved. The germline gives CDR1 SGHTA, CDR2 FQGNSA. V gave up 1 base and J gave up 0 bases, with 7 bases separating them. This CDR3 has 14 amino acids. The CDR3 DNA sequence: TGTGCCAGCAGCTTAGGTGATCGCTCCTACGAGCAGTACTTC. Protein sequence: CASSLGDRSYEQYF.

On this clonotype itself: Germline and junction disagree at one end, which may indicate a read error. V gene TRBV29-1 combines with J gene TRBJ2-3; 8 bases agree with TRBD1. Germline V gives CDR1 SQVTM, CDR2 ANQGSEA. The CDR3 length is 15 residues. For the CDR3, the DNA is TGCAGCGTTACCCGCGGGACAGGATACACAGGTACGCAGTATTTT. Amino acid sequence: CSVTRGTGYTGTQYF.

This clonotype was seen a handful of times. J is TRBJ2-7 and V is TRBV27, with 9 bases identical to TRBD2. The CDR3 spans 15 residues. The germline V gene encodes CDR1 MNHEY and CDR2 SMNVEV (reference sequence). Unmatched junction bases numbered 10, after V lost 6 bases and J lost 4 bases. As DNA, the CDR3 is TGTGCCAGCAGAGAAACCGGGACTAGCCGTTACGAGCAGTACTTC. Translated, it gives CASRETGTSRYEQYF.

This chain uses TRBV4-1 with TRBJ2-1; tentatively, D is TRBD2 (6 bases). The CDR3 covers 15 residues. V gave up 0 bases and J gave up 1 base, with 7 bases separating them. Germline V CDR1 and CDR2: MGHRA, YSYEKL. CDR3 protein: CASSQDAGSYNEQFF. Written as DNA, the CDR3 is TGCGCCAGCAGCCAAGATGCGGGGTCCTACAATGAGCAGTTCTTC.